This T cell receptor (beta chain) was observed in a study of blood T cell repertoires in COVID-19. Turning to the study itself: There were acute and convalescent COVID-19 samples, and they came from the United States, Italy and Spain. PBMCs, B-cell-depleted T cells, or T cells were the source of the cDNA or gDNA that made up the material.

Original processing methods: Quantification of nucleated cells was approximated via reference gene primer amplification. Libraries were prepared by immunoSEQ multiplex PCR; TCRdb keeps only in-frame clonotypes and omits some of them. Clone size and the V and J calls come from that table; the DNA yielded D and trimming. The sample holds roughly 57,000 clones, about 70% seen once. The CDR3 consists of 15 residues. Looked up from germline, CDR1 is ENHRY and CDR2 is SYGVKD. V shed 3 bases, J shed 6 bases, and the junction held 5 bases outside the gene matches. The chain carries TRBV10-3 and TRBJ1-6; 7 bases are shared with TRBD1. The sequence was collected from a woman aged 70-85 years with acute or convalescent COVID-19. Sequencing was performed on peripheral blood. The CDR3 here is CAISDVGGPNSPLHF. The CDR3 coding sequence is TGTGCCATCAGTGACGTAGGGGGCCCTAATTCACCCCTCCACTTT.